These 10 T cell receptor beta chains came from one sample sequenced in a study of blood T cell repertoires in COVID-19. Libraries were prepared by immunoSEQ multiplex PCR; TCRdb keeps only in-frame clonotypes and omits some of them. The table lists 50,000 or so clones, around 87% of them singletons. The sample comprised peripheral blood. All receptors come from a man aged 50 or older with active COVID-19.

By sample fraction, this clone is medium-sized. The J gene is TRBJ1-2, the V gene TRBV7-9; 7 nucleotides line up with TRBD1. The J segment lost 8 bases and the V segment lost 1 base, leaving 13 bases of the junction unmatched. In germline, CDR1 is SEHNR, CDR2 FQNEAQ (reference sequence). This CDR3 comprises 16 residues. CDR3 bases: TGTGCCAGCAGCTTAGGGACAGGAAGGCCTGCGGGAGGCTACACCTTC. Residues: CASSLGTGRPAGGYTF.

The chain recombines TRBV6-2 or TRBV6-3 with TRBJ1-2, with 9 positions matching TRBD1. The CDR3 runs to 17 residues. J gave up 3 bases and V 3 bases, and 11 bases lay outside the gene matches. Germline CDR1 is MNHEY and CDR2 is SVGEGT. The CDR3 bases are TGTGCCAGCAGTTATAGGGGGACAGGGATGTTGGACTATGGCTACACCTTC. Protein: CASSYRGTGMLDYGYTF.

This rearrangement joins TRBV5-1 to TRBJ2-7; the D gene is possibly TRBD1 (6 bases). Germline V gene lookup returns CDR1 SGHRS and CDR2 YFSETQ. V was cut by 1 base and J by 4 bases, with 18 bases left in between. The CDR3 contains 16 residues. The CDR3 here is CASSLYRDTNPYEQYF. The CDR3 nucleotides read TGCGCCAGCAGCTTGTATAGGGACACCAATCCTTACGAGCAGTACTTC.

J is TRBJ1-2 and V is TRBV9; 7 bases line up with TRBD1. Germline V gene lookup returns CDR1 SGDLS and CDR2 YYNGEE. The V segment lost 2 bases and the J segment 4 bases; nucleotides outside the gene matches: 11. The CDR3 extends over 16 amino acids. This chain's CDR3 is CASSVKPGQTSYGYTF. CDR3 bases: TGTGCCAGCAGCGTCAAGCCGGGACAGACAAGCTATGGCTACACCTTC. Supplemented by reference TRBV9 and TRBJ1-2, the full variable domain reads DSGVTQTPKHLITATGQRVTLRCSPRSGDLSVYWYQQSLDQGLQFLIQYYNGEERAKGNILERFSAQQFPDLHSELNLSSLELGDSALYFCASSVKPGQTSYGYTFGSGTRLTVV.

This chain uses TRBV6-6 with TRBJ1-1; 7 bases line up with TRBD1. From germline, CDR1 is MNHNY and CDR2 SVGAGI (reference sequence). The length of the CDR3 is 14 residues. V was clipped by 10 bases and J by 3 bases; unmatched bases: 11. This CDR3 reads CAMHRGGRDTEAFF. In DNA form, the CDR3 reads TGTGCCATGCACAGGGGCGGGAGGGACACTGAAGCTTTCTTT.

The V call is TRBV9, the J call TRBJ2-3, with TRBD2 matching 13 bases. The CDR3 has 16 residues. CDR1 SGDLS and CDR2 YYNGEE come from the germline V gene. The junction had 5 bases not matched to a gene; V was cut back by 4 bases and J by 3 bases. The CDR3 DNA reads TGTGCCAGCAGCACCCAACTAGCGGGGGGGACAGATACGCAGTATTTT. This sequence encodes CASSTQLAGGTDTQYF.

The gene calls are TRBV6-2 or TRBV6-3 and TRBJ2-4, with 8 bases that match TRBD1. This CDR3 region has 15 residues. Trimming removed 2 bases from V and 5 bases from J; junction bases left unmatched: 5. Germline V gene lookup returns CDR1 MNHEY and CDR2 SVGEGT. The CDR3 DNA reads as TGTGCCAGCAGTTACGACCGACAGGGGCAAAACATTCAGTACTTC. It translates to CASSYDRQGQNIQYF.

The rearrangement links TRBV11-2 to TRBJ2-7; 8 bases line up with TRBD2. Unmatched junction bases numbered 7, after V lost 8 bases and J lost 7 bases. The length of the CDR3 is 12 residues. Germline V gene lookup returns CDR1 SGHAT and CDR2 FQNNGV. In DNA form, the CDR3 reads TGTGCCAGCGACCCGGGAGGGGAAGAGCAGTACTTC. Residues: CASDPGGEEQYF.

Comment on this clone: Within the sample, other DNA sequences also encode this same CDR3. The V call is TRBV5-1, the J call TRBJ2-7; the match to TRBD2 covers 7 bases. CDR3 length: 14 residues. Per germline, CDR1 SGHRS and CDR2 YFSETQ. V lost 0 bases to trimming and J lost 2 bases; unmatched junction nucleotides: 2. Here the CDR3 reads CASSLAGGTYEQYF. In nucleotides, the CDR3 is TGCGCCAGCAGCTTGGCGGGAGGAACCTACGAGCAGTACTTC.

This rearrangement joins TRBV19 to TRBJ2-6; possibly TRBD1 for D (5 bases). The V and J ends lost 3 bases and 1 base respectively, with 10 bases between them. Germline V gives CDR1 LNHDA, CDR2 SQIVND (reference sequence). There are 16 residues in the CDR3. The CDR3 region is CASSMGQGSGANVLTF. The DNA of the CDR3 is TGTGCCAGTAGTATGGGGCAAGGTTCTGGGGCCAACGTCCTGACTTTC.